This T cell receptor beta chain is from a study of cytomegalovirus exposure and HLA in healthy donors. Germline V gene data show CDR1 as SGHTS and CDR2 as YDEGEE. CDR3 length: 14 amino acids. Trimming shortened V by 1 base and J by 3 bases, and 10 bases separated the two germline ends. Only in-frame clones appear in the TCRdb table, and some are missing; sequencing was by immunoSEQ multiplex PCR. The sample includes some 110,000 clones, less than 90% of them seen just once. This clonotype was obtained from a man between 18 and 29 years old in good health and CMV-seropositive. Input material: PBMCs. The chain joins TRBV5-8 to TRBJ1-2, with a tentative D call TRBD1 (5 bases). The CDR3 coding sequence is TGTGCCAGCAGCTTGAGGCAGGGTGACTATGGCTACACCTTC. Translated: CASSLRQGDYGYTF.